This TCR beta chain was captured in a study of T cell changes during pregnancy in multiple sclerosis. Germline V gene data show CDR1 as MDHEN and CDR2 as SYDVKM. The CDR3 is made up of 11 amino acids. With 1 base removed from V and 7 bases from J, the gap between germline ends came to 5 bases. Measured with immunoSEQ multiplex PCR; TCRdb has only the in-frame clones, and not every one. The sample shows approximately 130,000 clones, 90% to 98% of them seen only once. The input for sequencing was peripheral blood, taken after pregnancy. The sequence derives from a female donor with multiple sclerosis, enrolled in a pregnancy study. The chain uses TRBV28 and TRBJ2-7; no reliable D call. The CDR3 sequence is CASSLLLEQYF. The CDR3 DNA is TGTGCCAGCAGTTTATTGTTAGAGCAGTACTTC.